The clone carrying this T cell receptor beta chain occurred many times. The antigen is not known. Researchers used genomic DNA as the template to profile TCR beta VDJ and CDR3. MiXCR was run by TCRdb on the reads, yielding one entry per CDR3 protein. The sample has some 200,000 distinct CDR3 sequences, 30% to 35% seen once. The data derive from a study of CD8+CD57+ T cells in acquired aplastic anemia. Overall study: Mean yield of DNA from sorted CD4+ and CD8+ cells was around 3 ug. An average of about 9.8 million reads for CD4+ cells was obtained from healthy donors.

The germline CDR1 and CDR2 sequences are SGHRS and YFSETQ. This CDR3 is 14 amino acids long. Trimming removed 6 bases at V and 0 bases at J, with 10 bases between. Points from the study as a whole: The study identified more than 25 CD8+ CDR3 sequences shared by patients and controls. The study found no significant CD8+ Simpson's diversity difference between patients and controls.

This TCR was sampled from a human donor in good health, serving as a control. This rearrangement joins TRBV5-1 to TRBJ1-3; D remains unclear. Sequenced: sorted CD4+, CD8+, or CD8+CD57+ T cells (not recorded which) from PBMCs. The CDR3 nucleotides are TGCGCCAGCAAGCCGGAAGCCTCTGGAAACACCATATATTTT. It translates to CASKPEASGNTIYF. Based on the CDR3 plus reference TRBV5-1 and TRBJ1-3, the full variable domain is KAGVTQTPRYLIKTRGQQVTLSCSPISGHRSVSWYQQTPGQGLQFLFEYFSETQRNKGNFPGRFSGRQFSNSRSEMNVSTLELGDSALYLCASKPEASGNTIYFGEGSWLTVV.